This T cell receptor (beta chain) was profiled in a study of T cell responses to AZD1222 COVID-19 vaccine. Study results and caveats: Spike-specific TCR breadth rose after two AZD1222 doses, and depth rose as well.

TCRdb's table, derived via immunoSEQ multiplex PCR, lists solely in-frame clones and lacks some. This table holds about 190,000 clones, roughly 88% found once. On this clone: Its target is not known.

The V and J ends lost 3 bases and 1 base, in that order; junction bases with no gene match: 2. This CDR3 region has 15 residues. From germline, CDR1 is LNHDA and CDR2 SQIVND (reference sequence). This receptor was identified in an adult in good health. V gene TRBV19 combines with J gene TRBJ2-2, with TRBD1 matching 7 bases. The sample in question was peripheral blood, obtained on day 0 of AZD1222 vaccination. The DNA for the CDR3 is TGTGCCAGTAGTATGCGGACAGGGAACACCGGGGAGCTGTTTTTT. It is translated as CASSMRTGNTGELFF. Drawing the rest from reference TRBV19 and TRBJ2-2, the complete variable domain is DGGITQSPKYLFRKEGQNVTLSCEQNLNHDAMYWYRQDPGQGLRLIYYSQIVNDFQKGDIAEGYSVSREKKESFPLTVTSAQKNPTAFYLCASSMRTGNTGELFFGEGSRLTVL.